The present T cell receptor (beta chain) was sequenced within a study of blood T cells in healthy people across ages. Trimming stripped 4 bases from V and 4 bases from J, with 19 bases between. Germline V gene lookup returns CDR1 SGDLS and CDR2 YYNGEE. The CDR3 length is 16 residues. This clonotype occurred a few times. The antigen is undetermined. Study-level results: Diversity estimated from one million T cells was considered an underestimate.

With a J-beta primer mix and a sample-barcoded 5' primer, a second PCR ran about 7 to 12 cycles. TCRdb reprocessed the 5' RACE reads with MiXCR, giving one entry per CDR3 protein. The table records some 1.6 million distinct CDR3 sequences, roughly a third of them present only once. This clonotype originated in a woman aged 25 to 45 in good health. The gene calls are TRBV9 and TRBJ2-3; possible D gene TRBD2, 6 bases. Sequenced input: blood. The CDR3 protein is CASSPNPGVYPDTQYF. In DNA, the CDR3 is TGTGCCAGCAGCCCAAATCCGGGAGTTTACCCAGATACGCAGTATTTT.